The entry that follows covers one TCR beta chain sequence. As yet, its antigen is unknown. CDR3 length: 17 residues. V was pared by 0 bases and J by 4 bases, with 10 bases of the junction left unmatched. The germline V gene has CDR1 KGHSH and CDR2 LQKENI. The donors were part of the validation cohort of roughly 130 subjects. That cohort was separate from the first cohort, which comprised 500 to 850 subjects. The sample originates from a study of cytomegalovirus exposure and HLA in healthy donors. Study conclusions and caveats: Three chains tied to CMV proved CMV antigen-specific in vitro. Subsequent analysis found a tendency for first-cohort TCR clusters to co-occur within the 120 or so validation repertoires. Cytomegalovirus association was assigned to some 160 TCR beta chains.

TCRdb's copy holds only in-frame clones and misses some; the assay was immunoSEQ multiplex PCR. The sample contains around 66,000 clones, around 97% of which appear only once. Material: PBMCs. The gene calls are TRBV18 and TRBJ2-3, with 7 bases matching TRBD2. The receptor was derived from a woman aged 18 to 35 in good health and CMV-seropositive. The CDR3 DNA is TGTGCCAGCTCACCACCCGCGAGGGAGGGTGGCGCAGATACGCAGTATTTT. Its protein product is CASSPPAREGGADTQYF.